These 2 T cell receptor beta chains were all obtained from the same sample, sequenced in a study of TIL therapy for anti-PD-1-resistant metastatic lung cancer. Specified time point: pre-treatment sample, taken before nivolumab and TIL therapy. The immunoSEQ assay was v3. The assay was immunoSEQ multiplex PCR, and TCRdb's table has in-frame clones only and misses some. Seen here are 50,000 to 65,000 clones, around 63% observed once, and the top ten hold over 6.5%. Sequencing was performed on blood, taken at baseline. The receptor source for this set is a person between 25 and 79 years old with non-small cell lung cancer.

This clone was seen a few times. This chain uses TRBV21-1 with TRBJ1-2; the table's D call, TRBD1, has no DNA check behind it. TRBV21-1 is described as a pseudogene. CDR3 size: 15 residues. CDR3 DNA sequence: TGTGCCAGCACTATCGGGGACAGGTTGAGATATGGCTACACCTTC. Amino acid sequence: CASTIGDRLRYGYTF.

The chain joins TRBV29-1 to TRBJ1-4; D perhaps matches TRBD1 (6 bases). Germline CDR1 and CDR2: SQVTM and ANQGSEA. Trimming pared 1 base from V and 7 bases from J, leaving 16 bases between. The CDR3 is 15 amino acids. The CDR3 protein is CSVEVRRGDVEKLFF. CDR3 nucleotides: TGCAGCGTTGAAGTCAGGAGGGGGGATGTTGAAAAACTGTTTTTT. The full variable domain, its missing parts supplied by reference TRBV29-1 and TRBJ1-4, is SAVISQKPSRDICQRGTSLTIQCQVDSQVTMMFWYRQQPGQSLTLIATANQGSEATYESGFVIDKFPISRPNLTFSTLTVSNMSPEDSSIYLCSVEVRRGDVEKLFFGSGTQLSVL.